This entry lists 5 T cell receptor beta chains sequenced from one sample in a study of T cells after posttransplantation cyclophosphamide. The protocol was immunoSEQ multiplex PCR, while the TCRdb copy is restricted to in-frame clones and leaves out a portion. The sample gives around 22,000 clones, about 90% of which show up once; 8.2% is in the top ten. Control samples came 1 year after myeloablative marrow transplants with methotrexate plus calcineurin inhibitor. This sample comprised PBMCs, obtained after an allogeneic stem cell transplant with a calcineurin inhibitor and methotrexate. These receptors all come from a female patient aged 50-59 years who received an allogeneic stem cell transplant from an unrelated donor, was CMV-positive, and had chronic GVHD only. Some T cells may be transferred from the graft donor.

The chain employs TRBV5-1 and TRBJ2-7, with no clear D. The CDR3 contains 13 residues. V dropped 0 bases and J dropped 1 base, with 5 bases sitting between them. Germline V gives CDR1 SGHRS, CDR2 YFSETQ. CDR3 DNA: TGCGCCAGCAGCTTGGCACAGTCCTACGAGCAGTACTTC. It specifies CASSLAQSYEQYF. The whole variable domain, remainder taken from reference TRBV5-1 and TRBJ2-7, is KAGVTQTPRYLIKTRGQQVTLSCSPISGHRSVSWYQQTPGQGLQFLFEYFSETQRNKGNFPGRFSGRQFSNSRSEMNVSTLELGDSALYLCASSLAQSYEQYFGPGTRLTVT.

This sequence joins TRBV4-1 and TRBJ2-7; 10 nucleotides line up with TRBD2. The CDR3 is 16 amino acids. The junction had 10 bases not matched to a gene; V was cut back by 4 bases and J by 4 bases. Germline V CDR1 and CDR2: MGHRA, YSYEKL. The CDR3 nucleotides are TGCGCCAGCAGCCCCCAACTAGCGGGATGGGGGTACGAGCAGTACTTC. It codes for CASSPQLAGWGYEQYF.

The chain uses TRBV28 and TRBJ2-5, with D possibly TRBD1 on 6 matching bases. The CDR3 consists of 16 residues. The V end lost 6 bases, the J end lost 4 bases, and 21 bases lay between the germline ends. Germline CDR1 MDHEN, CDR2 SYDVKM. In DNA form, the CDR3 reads TGTGCCAGCAGAAACGACCGGGACACCCGAAGAGAGACCCAGTACTTC. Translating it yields CASRNDRDTRRETQYF.

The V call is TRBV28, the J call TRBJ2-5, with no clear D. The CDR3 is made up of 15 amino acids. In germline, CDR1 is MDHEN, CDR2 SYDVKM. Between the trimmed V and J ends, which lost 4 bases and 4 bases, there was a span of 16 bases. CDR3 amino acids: CASSSLSGVGETQYF. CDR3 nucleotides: TGTGCCAGCAGTTCTCTATCGGGTGTAGGAGAGACCCAGTACTTC.

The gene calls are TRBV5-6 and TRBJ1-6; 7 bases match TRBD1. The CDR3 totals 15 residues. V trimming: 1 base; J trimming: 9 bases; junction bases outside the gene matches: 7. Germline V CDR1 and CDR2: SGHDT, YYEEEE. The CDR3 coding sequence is TGTGCCAGCAGCTTGTCGACAGGGTCAGGTTCACCCCTCCACTTT. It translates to CASSLSTGSGSPLHF.